Presented here are 20 T cell receptor beta chains from one specimen sequenced in a study of T-cell memory formation after mild COVID-19. In TCRdb, the 5' RACE reads were re-called with MiXCR into one record per CDR3 protein. Among fewer than 250,000 distinct CDR3 sequences listed, approximately 10% were seen once. The sample consisted of PBMCs or a T cell subset sorted from them (not recorded which). These receptors all stem from a man aged 18 to 30 who had mild COVID-19 (a few samples of this study predate the infection). Cell type and time point are not known.

The CDR3 is CASRVEQSSYTF. CDR3 in DNA: TGCGCCAGCAGGGTCGAGCAGTCGTCCTACACCTTC. V gene TRBV5-1 combines with J gene TRBJ1-2, with unresolved D. Trimming pared 5 bases from V and 10 bases from J, leaving 15 bases between. The CDR3 extends over 12 amino acids. CDR1 and CDR2 from the germline V gene are SGHRS and YFSETQ.

This clonotype has a handful of counts. V and J are TRBV12-3 or TRBV12-4 and TRBJ2-3, with D unresolved. This CDR3 has 14 residues. The V gene lost 3 bases and the J gene lost 7 bases, with 14 bases spanning the gap. The CDR3 protein is CASSFTSASYTQYF. In DNA, the CDR3 is TGTGCCAGCAGTTTTACCTCGGCCTCTTATACGCAGTATTTT.

The V gene is TRBV5-4, the J gene TRBJ2-2; D is unresolved. The CDR3 totals 15 residues. Germline V gives CDR1 SGHNT, CDR2 YYREEE (reference sequence). V was clipped by 1 base and J by 0 bases, with 7 bases between them. This CDR3 reads CASSLSQSNTGELFF. In nucleotides, the CDR3 is TGTGCCAGCAGCTTGTCGCAATCGAACACCGGGGAGCTGTTTTTT.

This clonotype was detected a few times. The CDR3 spells CASSLVPAGGGETQYF. In nucleotides, the CDR3 is TGTGCCAGCAGCTTAGTTCCAGCGGGGGGTGGAGAGACCCAGTACTTC. J is TRBJ2-5 and V is TRBV7-6; 9 bases line up with TRBD2. Germline V lookup: CDR1 SGHVS, CDR2 FNYEAQ. V was clipped by 1 base and J by 4 bases; unmatched bases: 7. The CDR3 covers 16 residues.

This clonotype turned up a few times. The chain links TRBV5-6 to TRBJ1-2; D remains unclear. The V end lost 5 bases, the J end lost 2 bases, and 16 bases lay between the germline ends. The germline V gene has CDR1 SGHDT and CDR2 YYEEEE. The length of the CDR3 is 15 residues. In DNA, the CDR3 is TGTGCCAGCAGGTCCGGGCCTTCGTACAACTATGGCTACACCTTC. Its protein is CASRSGPSYNYGYTF.

This clonotype was detected only a few times. The V and J genes are TRBV5-1 and TRBJ2-3, with 8 bases matching TRBD1. J gave up 3 bases and V 4 bases, and 10 bases lay outside the gene matches. CDR1 SGHRS and CDR2 YFSETQ come from the germline V gene. This CDR3 spans 16 amino acids. CDR3 in amino acids: CASSAGQGFGTDTQYF. The DNA of the CDR3 is TGCGCCAGCAGCGCCGGACAGGGATTCGGAACAGATACGCAGTATTTT.

This rearrangement joins TRBV5-1 to TRBJ1-1; TRBD1 might be the D (6 bases). Trimming pared 1 base from V and 7 bases from J, leaving 11 bases between. Germline lookup yields CDR1 SGHRS and CDR2 YFSETQ. The CDR3 is 13 residues long. The CDR3 region has the DNA TGCGCCAGCAGCTTGACAGGGTTTGATGAAGCTTTCTTT. Translating gives CASSLTGFDEAFF.

This clonotype was found many times. The CDR3 region has the DNA TGCGCCAGCAGCTCCGAAGGGGCCACTACGGGGGAGCAGTACTTC. Translating it yields CASSSEGATTGEQYF. The chain couples TRBV5-1 to TRBJ2-7; either TRBD1 or TRBD2 may supply D (5 bases each). The germline gives CDR1 SGHRS, CDR2 YFSETQ. V lost 3 bases, J lost 7 bases, and 20 bases lay in between. The CDR3 runs to 15 residues.

On this clonotype: A single base separates this from a much larger clone, so it may be a read error. The chain carries TRBV15 and TRBJ2-7, with 11 bases fitting TRBD2. Per the germline V gene, CDR1 is LNHNV and CDR2 is YYDKDF (reference sequence). V shed 2 bases and J 6 bases; nucleotides not matched to a gene: 3. The CDR3 runs to 14 residues. The CDR3 reads CATSRLAGGLEQYF. The CDR3 DNA reads TGTGCCACCAGCAGATTAGCGGGGGGGCTCGAGCAGTACTTC.

This clonotype has ten or more counts. The chain joins TRBV28 to TRBJ2-3, with 9 positions matching TRBD1. Germline V gene data show CDR1 as MDHEN and CDR2 as SYDVKM. V was clipped by 2 bases and J by 3 bases; unmatched bases: 0. This CDR3 is 14 amino acids long. Written as DNA, the CDR3 is TGTGCCAGCAGTTTAGGACAGGGGACAGATACGCAGTATTTT. It encodes CASSLGQGTDTQYF.

This clonotype was seen at least ten times. This chain connects TRBV7-2 to TRBJ1-5; D remains ambiguous. CDR1 and CDR2 (germline): SGHTA, FQGNSA. This CDR3 region has 12 residues. Between the trimmed V and J ends, which lost 6 bases and 6 bases, there was a span of 9 bases. The CDR3 loop is CASSLGPQPQHF. In DNA, the CDR3 is TGTGCCAGCAGTCTGGGTCCTCAGCCCCAGCATTTT.

The chain has TRBV5-1 and TRBJ2-5; 7 bases map to TRBD2. V was clipped by 4 bases and J by 6 bases; unmatched bases: 18. The CDR3 spans 17 residues. The germline V gene encodes CDR1 SGHRS and CDR2 YFSETQ. CDR3 amino acids: CASSDGVLAQALKTQYF. The CDR3 DNA reads as TGCGCCAGCAGCGACGGAGTACTAGCGCAAGCCCTTAAGACCCAGTACTTC.

J is TRBJ1-5 and V is TRBV5-1; D not certain. The CDR3 contains 14 residues. Germline CDR1 and CDR2: SGHRS and YFSETQ. V shed 4 bases and J shed 7 bases, with 15 bases lying between them. Written as DNA, the CDR3 is TGCGCCAGCAGCCCAAACGGACCCGAACAGCCCCAGCATTTT. Amino acids: CASSPNGPEQPQHF.

The table lists this clonotype with many counts. The DNA for the CDR3 is TGTGCCAGCAGTTTGTACCGACAGCCCCAGCATTTT. Translating it yields CASSLYRQPQHF. This chain connects TRBV28 to TRBJ1-5; D is undetermined. Trimming removed 3 bases from V and 7 bases from J, with 7 bases in between. Germline V gene data show CDR1 as MDHEN and CDR2 as SYDVKM. This CDR3 has 12 amino acids.

V usage is TRBV25-1 and J usage is TRBJ2-1, with D perhaps matching TRBD2 (5 bases). The V gene's germline CDR1 is MGHDK and CDR2 SYGVNS. The CDR3 length is 17 residues. Trimming took off 7 bases at V and 4 bases at J, with 23 bases between the two ends. Here the CDR3 reads CASTAFPSTREYNEQFF. In nucleotides, the CDR3 is TGTGCCAGCACTGCCTTCCCGTCGACACGGGAATACAATGAGCAGTTCTTC.

V usage is TRBV7-2 and J usage is TRBJ2-5, with 9 bases aligning to TRBD2. The J segment lost 7 bases and the V segment lost 3 bases, leaving 6 bases of the junction unmatched. Germline V gives CDR1 SGHTA, CDR2 FQGNSA. This CDR3 has 14 amino acids. Here the CDR3 reads CASSFGGGAVTQYF. As DNA, the CDR3 is TGTGCCAGCAGCTTCGGCGGGGGGGCCGTGACCCAGTACTTC.

This clonotype turned up a few times. The chain's CDR3 is CASMKRGSGNTIYF. The CDR3 nucleotides read TGTGCCAGCATGAAGAGGGGCTCTGGAAACACCATATATTTT. The V gene is TRBV6-5, the J gene TRBJ1-3, with a weak D call TRBD1 (5 bases). Trimming removed 7 bases at V and 0 bases at J, with 10 bases between. The germline gives CDR1 MNHEY, CDR2 SVGAGI. The CDR3 length is 14 residues.

This clonotype showed up many times. The CDR3 region is CASSDGLAVNLETQYF. The DNA of the CDR3 is TGCGCCAGCAGCGACGGACTAGCGGTAAACTTGGAGACCCAGTACTTC. The chain joins TRBV5-1 to TRBJ2-5, with 10 bases identical to TRBD2. CDR3 length: 16 amino acids. Per the germline V gene, CDR1 is SGHRS and CDR2 is YFSETQ. The trim removed 4 bases at V and 5 bases at J, leaving 11 bases unmatched.

This clonotype was recorded a few times. The J gene is TRBJ1-2, the V gene TRBV5-1; 10 nucleotides agree with TRBD1. V lost 4 bases, J lost 7 bases, and 7 bases stayed unmatched. The germline CDR1 and CDR2 sequences are SGHRS and YFSETQ. The CDR3 has 14 amino acids. The CDR3 reads CASSPLTGGGGYTF. The CDR3 DNA is TGCGCCAGCAGCCCCCTGACAGGGGGCGGTGGCTACACCTTC.

Concerning this clonotype itself: At one end, the junction sequence differs from germline, possibly due to a read error. The rearrangement uses TRBV18 and TRBJ1-1; D unclear. Germline-derived CDR1 and CDR2 are KGHSH and LQKENI. The CDR3 covers 14 residues. Written as DNA, the CDR3 is TGTGCCTGCTCACCATCCTACGGGAACACTGAAGCTTTCTTT. It is translated as CACSPSYGNTEAFF.